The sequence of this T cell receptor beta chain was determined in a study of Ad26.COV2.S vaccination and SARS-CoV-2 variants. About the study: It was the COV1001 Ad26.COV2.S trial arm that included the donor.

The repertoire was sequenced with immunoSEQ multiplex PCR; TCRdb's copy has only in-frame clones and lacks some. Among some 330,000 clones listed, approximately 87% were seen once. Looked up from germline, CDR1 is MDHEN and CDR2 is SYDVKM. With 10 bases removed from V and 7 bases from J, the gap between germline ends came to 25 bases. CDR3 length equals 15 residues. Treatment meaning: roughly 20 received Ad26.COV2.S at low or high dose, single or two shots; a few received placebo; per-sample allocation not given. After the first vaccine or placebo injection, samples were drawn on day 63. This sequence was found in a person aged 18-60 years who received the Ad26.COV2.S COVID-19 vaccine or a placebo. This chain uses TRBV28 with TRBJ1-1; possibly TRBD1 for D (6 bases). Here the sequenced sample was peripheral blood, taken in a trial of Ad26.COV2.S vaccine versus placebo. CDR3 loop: CATTFFGRGFIEAFF. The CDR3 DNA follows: TGTGCCACCACCTTTTTCGGCAGGGGATTCATTGAAGCTTTCTTT.